The rows below give T cell receptor beta chains drawn from one sample of a study of cytomegalovirus exposure and HLA in healthy donors. The method was immunoSEQ multiplex PCR; TCRdb's version includes in-frame clones alone and lacks a portion of them. The table lists 130,000 to 150,000 clones, 78% of them singletons. What was sequenced was PBMCs. All receptors derive from a female donor in good health and CMV-seronegative. Both conserved end residues are part of each CDR3. The D gene is left open where the match is weak. Not every row has a clone size; where given, it reads once, few, many or a size class.

>-|TRBV14|TRBJ2-7|15|-
CASSKWPGRSYEQYF
TGTGCCAGCAGCAAGTGGCCGGGAAGGTCCTACGAGCAGTACTTC
>-|TRBV19|TRBJ1-5|14|-
CASSITGDNQPQHF
TGTGCCAGTAGTATCACGGGGGATAATCAGCCCCAGCATTTT
>TRBD1|TRBV19|TRBJ1-2|12|-
CASLDRKYGYTF
TGTGCCAGTTTGGACAGGAAGTATGGCTACACCTTC
>-|TRBV2|TRBJ1-1|14|few
CASSEKKGYTEAFF
TGTGCCAGCAGTGAAAAAAAGGGGTATACTGAAGCTTTCTTT
>TRBD1|TRBV5-1|TRBJ2-5|14|-
CASSFSGGGETQYF
TGCGCCAGCAGCTTCTCAGGGGGCGGGGAGACCCAGTACTTC
>-|TRBV30|TRBJ1-2|10|-
CAAGAYGYTF
TGTGCGGCGGGGGCCTATGGCTACACCTTC
>-|TRBV30|TRBJ2-3|12|-
CAWSVGGDTQYF
TGTGCCTGGAGTGTTGGGGGGGATACGCAGTATTTT
>-|TRBV5-1|TRBJ2-5|15|once
CASSLEGPVGETRYF
TGCGCCAGCAGCTTGGAGGGCCCGGTGGGAGAGACCCGGTACTTC
>TRBD1|TRBV23-1|TRBJ1-5|17|-
CASSQCPHRGSNQPQHF
TGCGCCAGCAGTCAATGCCCCCACAGGGGTAGCAATCAGCCCCAGCATTTT
>TRBD1|TRBV18|TRBJ2-7|15|-
CASSPLGQGTYEQYF
TGTGCCAGCTCACCTCTCGGACAGGGGACCTACGAGCAGTACTTC
>-|TRBV10-3|TRBJ2-3|13|-
CAINSGSTDTQYF
TGTGCCATCAATTCAGGTTCTACAGATACGCAGTATTTT
>-|TRBV6-1|TRBJ2-1|13|-
CATEWGRYNEQFF
TGTGCCACCGAGTGGGGCAGATACAATGAGCAGTTCTTC
>TRBD1|TRBV27|TRBJ1-5|15|-
CASRFGQGRNQPQHF
TGTGCCAGCAGATTCGGACAGGGAAGAAATCAGCCCCAGCATTTT
>TRBD2|TRBV5-4|TRBJ2-1|16|-
CASSRRTSWAYNEQFF
TGTGCCAGCAGCCGGAGGACTAGTTGGGCCTACAATGAGCAGTTCTTC
>-|TRBV7-2|TRBJ2-7|14|-
CASSFDRYSYEQYF
TGTGCCAGCAGCTTCGACAGATACTCCTACGAGCAGTACTTC
>-|TRBV10-3|TRBJ1-2|13|once
CAISEPGGERYTF
TGTGCCATCAGTGAGCCAGGAGGCGAACGTTACACCTTC
>-|TRBV5-1|TRBJ1-1|13|few
CASGLKPGTEAFF
TGCGCCAGCGGACTAAAACCGGGCACTGAAGCTTTCTTT
>-|TRBV27|TRBJ1-5|14|-
CATGLGSRREPQHF
TGTGCCACCGGACTGGGGTCTCGACGGGAGCCCCAGCATTTT
>-|TRBV7-9|TRBJ2-1|14|once
CASSRDFQVDEQFF
TGTGCCAGCAGCCGGGACTTTCAGGTCGATGAGCAGTTCTTC
>TRBD1|TRBV25-1|TRBJ2-2|17|-
CASSDAGTGGDTGELFF
TGTGCCAGCAGTGACGCCGGGACAGGGGGCGACACCGGGGAGCTGTTTTTT
>-|TRBV7-9|TRBJ1-4|14|few
CASSLAGLGEKLFF
TGTGCCAGCAGCTTAGCCGGGTTGGGTGAAAAACTGTTTTTT
>TRBD1|TRBV6-5|TRBJ1-5|15|few
CASSPRTGVDQPQHF
TGTGCCAGCAGTCCGCGGACAGGGGTGGATCAGCCCCAGCATTTT
>-|TRBV7-7|TRBJ2-1|15|-
CASSLRDSPQYEQFF
TGTGCCAGCAGCTTGCGGGACTCACCACAATATGAGCAGTTCTTC
>-|TRBV30|TRBJ1-4|15|-
CAWRLTAGIPEKLFF
TGTGCCTGGAGATTAACAGCAGGGATTCCAGAAAAACTGTTTTTT
>-|TRBV5-1|TRBJ2-3|14|-
CASSLARGRDTQYF
TGCGCCAGCAGCTTGGCCAGGGGAAGAGATACGCAGTATTTT
>TRBD2|TRBV19|TRBJ2-1|17|-
CASSIVTSVNSYNEQFF
TGTGCCAGTAGTATAGTCACTAGCGTCAACTCCTACAATGAGCAGTTCTTC
>-|TRBV10-3|TRBJ2-3|15|-
CAISESRLQTDTQYF
TGTGCCATCAGTGAGTCCCGACTACAGACAGATACGCAGTATTTT
>-|TRBV5-1|TRBJ2-3|15|few
CASSLGGARSDTQYF
TGCGCCAGCAGCTTGGGTGGTGCCAGATCGGATACGCAGTATTTT
>TRBD1|TRBV18|TRBJ1-3|15|few
CASSPDRNSGNTIYF
TGTGCCAGCTCACCGGACAGGAACTCTGGAAACACCATATATTTT
>TRBD2|TRBV10-3|TRBJ2-1|16|-
CAISESGGRASDEQFF
TGTGCCATCAGTGAGTCAGGCGGGAGGGCCTCGGATGAGCAGTTCTTC
>TRBD2|TRBV28|TRBJ2-2|14|-
CASSFVGGAGELFF
TGTGCCAGCAGTTTCGTGGGAGGGGCCGGGGAGCTGTTTTTT
>-|TRBV4-1|TRBJ2-2|17|-
CASSQVPSAGNTGELFF
TGCGCCAGCAGCCAAGTCCCTTCAGCGGGGAACACCGGGGAGCTGTTTTTT
>-|TRBV6-6|TRBJ1-2|14|-
CASRAQGGHYGYTF
TGTGCCAGCAGGGCACAGGGCGGGCACTATGGCTACACCTTC
>-|TRBV5-1|TRBJ2-5|18|-
CASSPRGASLSTQETQYF
TGCGCCAGCAGCCCCAGGGGAGCATCCCTCTCCACTCAAGAGACCCAGTACTTC
>-|TRBV7-3|TRBJ2-2|16|-
CASSPQRGWNTGELFF
TGTGCCAGCAGCCCTCAACGGGGGTGGAACACCGGGGAGCTGTTTTTT
>TRBD1|TRBV5-1|TRBJ1-1|15|few
CASSLQGNEYTEAFF
TGCGCCAGCAGCTTACAGGGGAATGAGTACACTGAAGCTTTCTTT
>-|TRBV4-1|TRBJ2-1|12|few
CASSHTTRGQFF
TGCGCCAGCAGCCACACTACCCGCGGGCAGTTCTTC
>-|TRBV19|TRBJ1-1|16|few
CASSRRTPTGNTEAFF
TGTGCCAGTAGTCGCCGGACCCCCACAGGGAACACTGAAGCTTTCTTT